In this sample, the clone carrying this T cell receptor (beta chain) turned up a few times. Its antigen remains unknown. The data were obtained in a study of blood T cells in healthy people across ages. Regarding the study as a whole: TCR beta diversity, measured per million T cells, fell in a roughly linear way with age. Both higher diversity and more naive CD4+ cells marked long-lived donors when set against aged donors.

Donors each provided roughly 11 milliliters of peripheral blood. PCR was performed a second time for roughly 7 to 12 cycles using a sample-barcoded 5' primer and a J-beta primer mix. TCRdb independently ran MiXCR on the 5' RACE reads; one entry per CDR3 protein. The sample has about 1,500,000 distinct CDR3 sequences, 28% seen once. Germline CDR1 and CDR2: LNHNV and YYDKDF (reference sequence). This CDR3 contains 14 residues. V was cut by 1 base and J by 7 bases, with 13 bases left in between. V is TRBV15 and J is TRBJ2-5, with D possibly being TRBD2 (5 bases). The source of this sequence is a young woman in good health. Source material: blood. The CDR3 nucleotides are TGTGCCACCAGCAGAGCGCCGGGGTCGGTGACCCAGTACTTC. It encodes CATSRAPGSVTQYF. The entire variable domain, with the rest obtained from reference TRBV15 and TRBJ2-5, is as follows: DAMVIQNPRYQVTQFGKPVTLSCSQTLNHNVMYWYQQKSSQAPKLLFHYYDKDFNNEADTPDNFQSRRPNTSFCFLDIRSPGLGDTAMYLCATSRAPGSVTQYFGPGTRLLVL.